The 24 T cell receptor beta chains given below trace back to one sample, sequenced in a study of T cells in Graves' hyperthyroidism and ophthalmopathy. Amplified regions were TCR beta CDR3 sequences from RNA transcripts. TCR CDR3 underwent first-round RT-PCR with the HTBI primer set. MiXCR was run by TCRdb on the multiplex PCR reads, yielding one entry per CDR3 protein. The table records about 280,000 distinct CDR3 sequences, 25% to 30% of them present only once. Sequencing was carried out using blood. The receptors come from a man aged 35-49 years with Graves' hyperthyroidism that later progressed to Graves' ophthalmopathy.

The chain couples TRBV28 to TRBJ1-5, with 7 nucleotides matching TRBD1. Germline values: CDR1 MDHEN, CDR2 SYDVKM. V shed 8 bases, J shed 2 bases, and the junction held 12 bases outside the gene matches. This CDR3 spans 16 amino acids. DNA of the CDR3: TGTGCCAGCCGCCCGAGCCAAGACAGGGGCAATCAGCCCCAGCATTTT. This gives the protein CASRPSQDRGNQPQHF.

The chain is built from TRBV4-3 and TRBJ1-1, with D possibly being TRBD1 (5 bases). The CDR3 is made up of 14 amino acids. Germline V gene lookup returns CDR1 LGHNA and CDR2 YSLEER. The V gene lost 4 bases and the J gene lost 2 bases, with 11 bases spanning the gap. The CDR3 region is CASSPTTANTEAFF. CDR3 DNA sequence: TGCGCCAGCAGCCCGACGACAGCAAACACTGAAGCTTTCTTT.

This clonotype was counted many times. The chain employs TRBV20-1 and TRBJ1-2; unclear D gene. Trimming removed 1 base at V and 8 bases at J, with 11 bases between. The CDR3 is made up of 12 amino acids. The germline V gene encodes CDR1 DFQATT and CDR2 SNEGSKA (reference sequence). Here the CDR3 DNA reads TGCAGTGCTAGAGGCAAAACGAGGGGCTACACCTTC. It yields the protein CSARGKTRGYTF.

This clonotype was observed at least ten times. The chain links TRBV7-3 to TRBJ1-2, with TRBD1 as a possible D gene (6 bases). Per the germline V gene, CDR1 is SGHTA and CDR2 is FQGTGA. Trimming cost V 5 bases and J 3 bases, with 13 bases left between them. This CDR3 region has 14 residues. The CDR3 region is CASSRDTADYGYTF. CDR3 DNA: TGTGCCAGCAGCCGGGACACCGCGGACTATGGCTACACCTTC. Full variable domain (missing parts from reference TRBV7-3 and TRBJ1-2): GAGVSQTPSNKVTEKGKYVELRCDPISGHTALYWYRQSLGQGPEFLIYFQGTGAADDSGLPNDRFFAVRPEGSVSTLKIQRTERGDSAVYLCASSRDTADYGYTFGSGTRLTVV.

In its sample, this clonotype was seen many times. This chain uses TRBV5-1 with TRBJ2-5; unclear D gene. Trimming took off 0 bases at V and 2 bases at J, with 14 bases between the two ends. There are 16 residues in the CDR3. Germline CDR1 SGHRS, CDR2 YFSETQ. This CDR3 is CASSLGQPRLQETQYF. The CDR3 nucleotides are TGCGCCAGCAGCTTGGGGCAGCCCAGGTTACAAGAGACCCAGTACTTC.

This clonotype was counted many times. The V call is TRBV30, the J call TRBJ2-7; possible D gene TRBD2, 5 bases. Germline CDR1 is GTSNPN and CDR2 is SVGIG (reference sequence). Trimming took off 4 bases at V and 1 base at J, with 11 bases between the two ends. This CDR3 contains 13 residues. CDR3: CAWTPPGSYEQYF. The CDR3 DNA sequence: TGTGCCTGGACACCACCGGGGTCCTACGAGCAGTACTTC.

CDR3: CASSPGQGPSPLHF. CDR3 DNA sequence: TGTGCCAGCAGTCCAGGACAGGGACCTTCACCCCTCCACTTT. The V and J genes are TRBV12-3 or TRBV12-4 and TRBJ1-6; 8 bases match TRBD1. The CDR3 has 14 amino acids. V lost 5 bases to trimming and J lost 9 bases; unmatched junction nucleotides: 6.

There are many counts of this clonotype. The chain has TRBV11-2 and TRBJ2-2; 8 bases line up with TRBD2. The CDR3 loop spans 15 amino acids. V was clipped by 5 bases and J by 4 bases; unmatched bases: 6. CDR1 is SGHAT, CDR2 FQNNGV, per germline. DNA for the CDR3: TGTGCCAGCAGCCTCAGCGGGGGAATCACCGGGGAGCTGTTTTTT. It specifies CASSLSGGITGELFF.

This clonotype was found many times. CDR3 nucleotide sequence: TGTGCCAGCAGGAAGGAGGAGACCCAGTACTTC. This sequence encodes CASRKEETQYF. This chain connects TRBV12-3 or TRBV12-4 to TRBJ2-5; D uncertain. This CDR3 comprises 11 residues. Trimming took off 6 bases at V and 5 bases at J, with 7 bases between the two ends.

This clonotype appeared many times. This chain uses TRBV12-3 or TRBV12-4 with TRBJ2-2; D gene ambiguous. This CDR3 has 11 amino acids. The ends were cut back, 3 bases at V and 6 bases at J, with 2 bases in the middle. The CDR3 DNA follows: TGTGCCAGCAGTTTCCCCGGGGAGCTGTTTTTT. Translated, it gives CASSFPGELFF.

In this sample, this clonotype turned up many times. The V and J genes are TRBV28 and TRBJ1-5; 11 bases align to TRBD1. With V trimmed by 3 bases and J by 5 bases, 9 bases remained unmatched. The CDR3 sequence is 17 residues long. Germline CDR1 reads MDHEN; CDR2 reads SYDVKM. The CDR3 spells CASSFHLGDRGDQPQHF. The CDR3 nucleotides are TGTGCCAGCAGTTTTCATTTGGGGGACAGGGGGGATCAGCCCCAGCATTTT.

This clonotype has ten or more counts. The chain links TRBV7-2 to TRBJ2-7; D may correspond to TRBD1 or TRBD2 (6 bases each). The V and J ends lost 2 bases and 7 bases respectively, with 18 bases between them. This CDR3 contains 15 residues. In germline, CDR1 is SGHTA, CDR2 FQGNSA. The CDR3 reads CASSLFGGLAWEQYF. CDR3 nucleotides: TGTGCCAGCAGCTTATTCGGGGGCTTAGCTTGGGAGCAGTACTTC.

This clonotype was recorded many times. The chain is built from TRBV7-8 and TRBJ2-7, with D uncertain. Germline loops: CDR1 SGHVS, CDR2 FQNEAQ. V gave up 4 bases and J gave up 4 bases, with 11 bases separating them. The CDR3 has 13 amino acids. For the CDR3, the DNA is TGTGCCAGCAGCTCCAGCCAGTGGTACGAGCAGTACTTC. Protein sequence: CASSSSQWYEQYF.

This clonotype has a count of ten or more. Here the CDR3 reads CASSLDLGSGSFEQYF. CDR3 coding DNA: TGTGCCAGCAGCTTAGATCTGGGTAGCGGGAGTTTTGAGCAGTACTTC. This chain connects TRBV11-2 to TRBJ2-7; the match to TRBD2 covers 9 bases. CDR3 length equals 16 residues. The V segment lost 0 bases and the J segment 7 bases; nucleotides outside the gene matches: 10. Germline CDR1 and CDR2: SGHAT and FQNNGV.

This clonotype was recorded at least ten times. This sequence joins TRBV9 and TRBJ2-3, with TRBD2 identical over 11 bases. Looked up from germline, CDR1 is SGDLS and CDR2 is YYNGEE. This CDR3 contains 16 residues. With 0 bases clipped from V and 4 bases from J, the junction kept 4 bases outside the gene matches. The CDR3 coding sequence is TGTGCCAGCAGCGTAGCGGGGACTAGCGGATCAGATACGCAGTATTTT. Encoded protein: CASSVAGTSGSDTQYF. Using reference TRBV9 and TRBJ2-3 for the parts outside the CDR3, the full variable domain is DSGVTQTPKHLITATGQRVTLRCSPRSGDLSVYWYQQSLDQGLQFLIQYYNGEERAKGNILERFSAQQFPDLHSELNLSSLELGDSALYFCASSVAGTSGSDTQYFGPGTRLTVL.

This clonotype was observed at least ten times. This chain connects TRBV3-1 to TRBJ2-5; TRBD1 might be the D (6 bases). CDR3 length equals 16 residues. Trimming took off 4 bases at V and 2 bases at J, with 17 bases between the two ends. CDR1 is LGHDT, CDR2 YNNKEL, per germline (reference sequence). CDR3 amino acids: CASSPYIRGGQETQYF. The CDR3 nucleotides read TGTGCCAGCAGCCCATACATCAGGGGTGGTCAAGAGACCCAGTACTTC.

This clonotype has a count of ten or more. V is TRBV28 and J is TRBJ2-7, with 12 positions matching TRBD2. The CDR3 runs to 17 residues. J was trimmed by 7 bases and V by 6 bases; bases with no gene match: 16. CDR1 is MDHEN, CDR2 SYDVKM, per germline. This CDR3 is CASRERLAGGTPREQYF. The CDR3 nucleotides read TGTGCCAGCAGAGAGCGGCTAGCGGGAGGGACCCCAAGGGAGCAGTACTTC.

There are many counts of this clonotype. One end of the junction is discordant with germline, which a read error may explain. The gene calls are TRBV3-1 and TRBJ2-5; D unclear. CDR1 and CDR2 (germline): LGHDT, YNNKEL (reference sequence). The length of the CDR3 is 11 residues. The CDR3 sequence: CASRQVETQYF. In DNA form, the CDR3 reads TGTGCCAGCAGACAAGTGGAGACCCAGTACTTC.

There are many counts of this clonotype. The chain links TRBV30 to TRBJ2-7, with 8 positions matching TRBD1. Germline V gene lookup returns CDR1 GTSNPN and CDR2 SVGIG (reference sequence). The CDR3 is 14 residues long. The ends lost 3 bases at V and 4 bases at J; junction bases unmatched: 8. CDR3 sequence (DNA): TGTGCCTGGAGGACCGGGACAGGAGGATACGAGCAGTACTTC. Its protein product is CAWRTGTGGYEQYF.

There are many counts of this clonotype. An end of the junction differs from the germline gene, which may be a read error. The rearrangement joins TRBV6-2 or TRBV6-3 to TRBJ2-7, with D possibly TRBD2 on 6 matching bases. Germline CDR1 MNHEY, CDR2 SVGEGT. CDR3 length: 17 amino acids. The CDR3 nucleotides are TGTGCCAGCAGTCACTCACAGGACTATTTCCCCACTCTCGAGCAGTACTTC. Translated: CASSHSQDYFPTLEQYF.

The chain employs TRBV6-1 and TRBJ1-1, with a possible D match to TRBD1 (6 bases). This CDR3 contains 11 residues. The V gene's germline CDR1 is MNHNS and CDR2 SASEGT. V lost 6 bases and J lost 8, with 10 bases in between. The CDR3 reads CASRAGTEAFF. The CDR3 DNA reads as TGTGCCAGCAGAGCCGGGACAGAAGCTTTCTTT.

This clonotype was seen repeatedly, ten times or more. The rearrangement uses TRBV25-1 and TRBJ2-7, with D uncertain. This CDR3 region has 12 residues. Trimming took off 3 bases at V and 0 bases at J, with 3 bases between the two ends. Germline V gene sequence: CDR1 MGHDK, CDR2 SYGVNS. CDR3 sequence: CASSESSYEQYF. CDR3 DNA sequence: TGTGCCAGCAGTGAGAGCTCCTACGAGCAGTACTTC.

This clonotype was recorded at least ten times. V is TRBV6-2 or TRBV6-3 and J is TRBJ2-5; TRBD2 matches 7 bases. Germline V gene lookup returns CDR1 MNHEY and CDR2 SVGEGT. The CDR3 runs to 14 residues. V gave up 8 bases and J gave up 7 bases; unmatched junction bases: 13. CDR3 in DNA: TGTGCCAGCGGGGCGACTAGCTATTCGGGGACCCAGTACTTC. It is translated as CASGATSYSGTQYF.

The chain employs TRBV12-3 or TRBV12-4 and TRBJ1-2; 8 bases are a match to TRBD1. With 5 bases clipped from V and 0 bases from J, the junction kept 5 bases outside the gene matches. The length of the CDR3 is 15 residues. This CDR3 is CASSPRTGPNYGYTF. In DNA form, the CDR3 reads TGTGCCAGCAGTCCTCGGACAGGGCCTAACTATGGCTACACCTTC.